These 23 T cell receptor beta chains share one sample of origin, sequenced in a study of cytomegalovirus exposure and HLA in healthy donors. PCR was performed using 60 Vbeta and 13 Jbeta primers. Measured with immunoSEQ multiplex PCR; TCRdb has only the in-frame clones, and not every one. This sample's clone table lists 40,000 to 65,000 clones. What was sequenced was PBMCs. These receptors all stem from a man aged 40-49 years in good health and CMV-seropositive.

The DNA of the CDR3 is TGTGCCAGCAGCCTCCCCATAAAGCCTAGCACAGATACGCAGTATTTT. The encoded protein is CASSLPIKPSTDTQYF. The V call is TRBV7-8, the J call TRBJ2-3; D call uncertain. The CDR3 is made up of 16 amino acids. Between the trimmed V and J ends, which lost 5 bases and 0 bases, there was a span of 15 bases. In germline, CDR1 is SGHVS, CDR2 FQNEAQ.

V gene TRBV29-1 combines with J gene TRBJ1-4; 8 nucleotides match TRBD1. Germline CDR1 is SQVTM and CDR2 is ANQGSEA. The V gene end was trimmed by 0 bases and the J gene end by 17 bases; junction bases not matched to a gene: 8. The CDR3 is 12 amino acids. The CDR3 protein is CSVEDSRGLGFF. CDR3 DNA: TGCAGCGTTGAAGATTCCAGGGGGCTAGGATTTTTT.

V and J are TRBV5-3 and TRBJ2-2, with 10 bases aligning to TRBD1. TRBV5-3 counts as an open reading frame of uncertain function. The CDR3 has 15 residues. The ends lost 2 bases at V and 7 bases at J; junction bases unmatched: 5. The CDR3 loop reads CARSFDRGRNGELFF. The DNA of the CDR3 is TGTGCCAGAAGCTTCGACAGGGGGCGAAACGGGGAGCTGTTTTTT.

The CDR3 nucleotides are TGTGCCAGCAGCCTGGTCGGGCGGGGGGTCCAAGAGACCCAGTACTTC. As protein: CASSLVGRGVQETQYF. The V call is TRBV9, the J call TRBJ2-5; 8 bases map to TRBD2. Trimming removed 4 bases from V and 1 base from J; junction bases left unmatched: 9. Germline values: CDR1 SGDLS, CDR2 YYNGEE. The CDR3 has 16 amino acids.

CDR3 coding DNA: TGTGCCAGCAGCGTAGGGGGCGGCCCCCAGCCCCAGCATTTT. This translates into CASSVGGGPQPQHF. V is TRBV9 and J is TRBJ1-5; D is possibly TRBD1 (5 bases). The CDR3 spans 14 residues. Per the germline V gene, CDR1 is SGDLS and CDR2 is YYNGEE. V lost 0 bases and J lost 7, with 11 bases in between.

The chain uses TRBV15 and TRBJ2-4, with 7 bases lining up with TRBD2. The CDR3 consists of 14 residues. Germline V CDR1 and CDR2: LNHNV, YYDKDF (reference sequence). The V gene end was trimmed by 4 bases and the J gene end by 9 bases; junction bases not matched to a gene: 9. The CDR3 DNA is TGTGCCACCAGCACCTCCGGGACTACGGGCATTCAGTACTTC. Translating it yields CATSTSGTTGIQYF.

This chain links TRBV27 with TRBJ2-1, with 8 nucleotides matching TRBD2. The ends lost 5 bases at V and 7 bases at J; junction bases unmatched: 7. The CDR3 loop spans 14 amino acids. Germline values: CDR1 MNHEY, CDR2 SMNVEV (reference sequence). CDR3 amino acids: CASSISGMGNEQFF. The CDR3 bases are TGTGCCAGCAGTATTAGCGGGATGGGTAATGAGCAGTTCTTC.

The rearrangement links TRBV27 to TRBJ2-1; 8 nucleotides match TRBD2. In germline, CDR1 is MNHEY, CDR2 SMNVEV (reference sequence). This CDR3 comprises 18 residues. V lost 4 bases to trimming and J lost 2 bases; unmatched junction nucleotides: 13. DNA of the CDR3: TGTGCCAGCAGTTCGCCCCAGGGCGGGAGGTTCCCCTACAATGAGCAGTTCTTC. Translating it yields CASSSPQGGRFPYNEQFF.

The chain joins TRBV30 to TRBJ1-1, with TRBD1 as a possible D gene (5 bases). The ends were cut back, 5 bases at V and 5 bases at J, with 15 bases in the middle. The CDR3 extends over 13 amino acids. Germline CDR1 and CDR2: GTSNPN and SVGIG (reference sequence). The CDR3, as DNA: TGTGCCTGGGGAAAGGGGATAGGGACTGAAGCTTTCTTT. Encoded protein: CAWGKGIGTEAFF.

This chain connects TRBV2 to TRBJ1-2; D is unresolved. Germline CDR1 SNHLY, CDR2 FYNNEI. Between the trimmed V and J ends, which lost 5 bases and 0 bases, there was a span of 10 bases. This CDR3 comprises 14 residues. CDR3 DNA sequence: TGTGCCAGCAGTCAGAGACAACCTAACTATGGCTACACCTTC. Translation: CASSQRQPNYGYTF.

The chain joins TRBV10-3 to TRBJ2-7; TRBD2 aligns across 8 bases. The V gene end was trimmed by 8 bases and the J gene end by 5 bases; junction bases not matched to a gene: 8. This CDR3 has 13 amino acids. The V gene's germline CDR1 is ENHRY and CDR2 SYGVKD. The CDR3 region is CAIGTSEPHEQYF. The CDR3 DNA reads as TGTGCCATCGGGACTAGTGAGCCCCACGAGCAGTACTTC.

The rearrangement uses TRBV19 and TRBJ2-1; tentative D call: TRBD2 (6 bases). The germline CDR1 and CDR2 sequences are LNHDA and SQIVND (reference sequence). The length of the CDR3 is 14 residues. Trimming took off 5 bases at V and 7 bases at J, with 15 bases between the two ends. DNA for the CDR3: TGTGCCAGTAGTGGGTCGGGGGAGGTAAATGAGCAGTTCTTC. This sequence encodes CASSGSGEVNEQFF.

The chain links TRBV19 to TRBJ1-4; 9 positions match TRBD1. CDR1 is LNHDA and CDR2 is SQIVND in the germline V gene (reference sequence). The CDR3 sequence is 17 residues long. V shed 7 bases and J 2 bases; nucleotides not matched to a gene: 11. The CDR3 DNA sequence: TGTGCCAGTACCCCCTTGGGACAGGGCTCGACTAATGAAAAACTGTTTTTT. Amino acids: CASTPLGQGSTNEKLFF. The variable domain in full, with the rest retrieved from reference TRBV19 and TRBJ1-4, is DGGITQSPKYLFRKEGQNVTLSCEQNLNHDAMYWYRQDPGQGLRLIYYSQIVNDFQKGDIAEGYSVSREKKESFPLTVTSAQKNPTAFYLCASTPLGQGSTNEKLFFGSGTQLSVL.

V usage is TRBV7-3 and J usage is TRBJ2-6; TRBD1 agrees at 8 bases. V shed 5 bases and J 3 bases; nucleotides not matched to a gene: 9. The CDR3 length is 17 residues. The germline CDR1 and CDR2 sequences are SGHTA and FQGTGA. The CDR3 region has the DNA TGTGCCAGCAGCCCAGGGGGCGGTCATTTTGGGGCCAACGTCCTGACTTTC. The encoded protein is CASSPGGGHFGANVLTF.

The chain uses TRBV7-2 and TRBJ1-2; D may be TRBD1 (5 bases). CDR1 SGHTA and CDR2 FQGNSA come from the germline V gene. V was clipped by 5 bases and J by 2 bases, with 9 bases between them. The CDR3 is 13 amino acids. The CDR3 region is CASSAGRNYGYTF. CDR3 in DNA: TGTGCCAGCAGCGCGGGACGGAACTATGGCTACACCTTC.

V is TRBV7-2 and J is TRBJ2-5; 7 nucleotides align to TRBD1. Trimming took 5 bases from V and 4 from J; bases not matched to a gene: 4. This CDR3 is built from 13 residues. The germline V gene has CDR1 SGHTA and CDR2 FQGNSA. Here the CDR3 reads CASSLGQRETQYF. The DNA for the CDR3 is TGTGCCAGCAGCCTGGGACAGAGAGAGACCCAGTACTTC. Using reference TRBV7-2 and TRBJ2-5 for the parts outside the CDR3, the full variable domain is GAGVSQSPSNKVTEKGKDVELRCDPISGHTALYWYRQSLGQGLEFLIYFQGNSAPDKSGLPSDRFSAERTGGSVSTLTIQRTQQEDSAVYLCASSLGQRETQYFGPGTRLLVL.

The chain couples TRBV5-1 to TRBJ1-2; D remains unclear. The CDR3 runs to 16 residues. Trimming left V 4 bases short and J 5 bases short, with 21 bases between. From germline, CDR1 is SGHRS and CDR2 YFSETQ. The DNA for the CDR3 is TGCGCCAGCAGCCTCTCCTCCTCGACGGGAATATATGGCTACACCTTC. Translation: CASSLSSSTGIYGYTF.

CDR3: CASSPGTDTPTPLHF. DNA for the CDR3: TGCGCCAGCAGCCCTGGGACAGATACTCCTACACCCCTCCACTTT. The chain joins TRBV5-1 to TRBJ1-6, with TRBD1 identical over 7 bases. Germline loops: CDR1 SGHRS, CDR2 YFSETQ. This CDR3 is built from 15 residues. The V segment lost 4 bases and the J segment 11 bases; nucleotides outside the gene matches: 12.

V usage is TRBV9 and J usage is TRBJ1-1, with D perhaps TRBD1 (5 bases). Germline lookup yields CDR1 SGDLS and CDR2 YYNGEE. With 4 bases removed from V and 5 bases from J, the gap between germline ends came to 21 bases. The CDR3 loop spans 16 amino acids. This CDR3 is CASSTPGTGGRTEAFF. Here the CDR3 DNA reads TGTGCCAGCAGCACGCCCGGGACGGGGGGGAGGACTGAAGCTTTCTTT.

A remark on this clone: Other DNA sequences within the sample encode an identical CDR3. This chain connects TRBV18 to TRBJ1-3; 9 bases line up with TRBD1. Per the germline V gene, CDR1 is KGHSH and CDR2 is LQKENI. Trimming at V came to 6 bases and at J to 4 bases, leaving 7 bases not matched to a gene. The length of the CDR3 is 15 residues. The CDR3 DNA sequence: TGTGCCAGCTCTCCGGGACAGGGATCAGGAAACACCATATATTTT. It encodes CASSPGQGSGNTIYF.

The J gene is TRBJ2-1, the V gene TRBV19; 11 bases are a match to TRBD1. Trimming cost V 0 bases and J 8 bases; bases outside gene matches: 6. Looked up from germline, CDR1 is LNHDA and CDR2 is SQIVND (reference sequence). The CDR3 covers 16 residues. The CDR3 nucleotides are TGTGCCAGTAGTATAGATCCCGGACAGGGGGCCGATGAGCAGTTCTTC. This translates into CASSIDPGQGADEQFF.

CDR3 nucleotides: TGTGCCAGCAGTGAAGGCGGACAGGGAAGTGAAAAACTGTTTTTT. It codes for CASSEGGQGSEKLFF. The chain has TRBV6-1 and TRBJ1-4; 8 positions match TRBD1. V trimming: 1 base; J trimming: 7 bases; junction bases outside the gene matches: 5. Germline-derived CDR1 and CDR2 are MNHNS and SASEGT. The CDR3 is 15 residues long.

The gene calls are TRBV5-1 and TRBJ2-7; 8 bases align to TRBD1. CDR3 length: 14 residues. With V trimmed by 0 bases and J by 2 bases, 1 base remained unmatched. Looked up from germline, CDR1 is SGHRS and CDR2 is YFSETQ. The CDR3 coding sequence is TGCGCCAGCAGCTTGGCACAGGGGGCCTACGAGCAGTACTTC. It specifies CASSLAQGAYEQYF.